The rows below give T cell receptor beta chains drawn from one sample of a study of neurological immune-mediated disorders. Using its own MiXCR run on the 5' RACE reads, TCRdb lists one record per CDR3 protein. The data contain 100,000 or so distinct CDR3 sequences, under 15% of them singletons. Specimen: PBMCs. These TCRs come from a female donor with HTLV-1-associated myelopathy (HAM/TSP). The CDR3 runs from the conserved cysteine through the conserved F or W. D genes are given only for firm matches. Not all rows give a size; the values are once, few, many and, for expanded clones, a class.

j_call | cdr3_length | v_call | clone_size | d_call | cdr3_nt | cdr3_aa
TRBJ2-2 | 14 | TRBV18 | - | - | TGTGCCAGCTCCGTACAGGACAACACCGGGGAGCTGTTTTTT | CASSVQDNTGELFF
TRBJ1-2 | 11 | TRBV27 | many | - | TGTGCCAGCTCCTTTAGGGGCGAGGTCACCTTC | CASSFRGEVTF
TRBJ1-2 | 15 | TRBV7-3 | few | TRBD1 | TGTGCCAGCAGCTTATCGGGGGACAGAAACTATGGCTACACCTTC | CASSLSGDRNYGYTF
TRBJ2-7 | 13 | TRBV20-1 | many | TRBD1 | TGCAGTGCTGCCCGGGACAGGGGGTACGAGCAGTACTTC | CSAARDRGYEQYF
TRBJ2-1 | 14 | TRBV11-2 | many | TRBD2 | TGTGCCAGCAGCTCTAGCGGGGTGAGAGGCGAGCAGTTCTTC | CASSSSGVRGEQFF
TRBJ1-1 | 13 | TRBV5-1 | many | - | TGCGCCAGCAGCCCCGACAGACCCACTGAAGCTTTCTTT | CASSPDRPTEAFF
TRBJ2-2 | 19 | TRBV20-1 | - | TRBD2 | TGCAGTGCTAGAGAAGTGGGACTAGCGACACATTCGAACACCGGGGAGCTGTTTTTT | CSAREVGLATHSNTGELFF
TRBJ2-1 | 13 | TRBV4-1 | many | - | TGCGCCAGCAGCCATGACGCCGGGAATGAGCAGTTCTTC | CASSHDAGNEQFF
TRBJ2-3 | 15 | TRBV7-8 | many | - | TGTGCCAGCAGCTTTCGGGGACGGCTATTAGATACGCAGTATTTT | CASSFRGRLLDTQYF
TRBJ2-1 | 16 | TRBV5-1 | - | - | TGCGCCAGCAGCTTGGAAGCTGGAGGCAGCTACAGTGAGCAGTTCTTC | CASSLEAGGSYSEQFF
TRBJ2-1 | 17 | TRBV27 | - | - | TGTGCCAGCAGCCCCTTAGGGGGGGGGCCCCCCTACAATGAGCAGTTCTTC | CASSPLGGGPPYNEQFF
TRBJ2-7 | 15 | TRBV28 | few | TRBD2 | TGTGCCACCACCGGCGGGACGGGGGGGTCATACGAGCAGTACTTC | CATTGGTGGSYEQYF
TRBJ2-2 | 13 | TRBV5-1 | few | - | TGCGCCAGCAGATATAGGGAGCACGGGGAGCTGTTTTTT | CASRYREHGELFF
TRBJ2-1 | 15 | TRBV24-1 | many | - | TGTGCCACCAGTGAGCGGGGTGCCTCCTACAATGAGCAGTTCTTC | CATSERGASYNEQFF
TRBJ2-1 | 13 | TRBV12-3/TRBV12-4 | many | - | TGTGCCAGCAGTACATACAGGGAAAATGAGCAGTTCTTC | CASSTYRENEQFF
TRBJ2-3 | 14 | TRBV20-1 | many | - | TGCAGTGCTAGAGATATAAGGGGGGCCGATACGCAGTATTTT | CSARDIRGADTQYF
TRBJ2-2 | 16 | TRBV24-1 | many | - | TGTGCCACCAGTGATTTCGCGCAGGGGAACACCGGGGAGCTGTTTTTT | CATSDFAQGNTGELFF
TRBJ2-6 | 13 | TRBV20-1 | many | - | TGCAGTGCTACAAGCTCTGGGGCCAACGTCCTGACTTTC | CSATSSGANVLTF
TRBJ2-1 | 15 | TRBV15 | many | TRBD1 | TGTGCTACCAGCATAGACAGGGGTGCCTACAATGAGCAGTTCTTC | CATSIDRGAYNEQFF
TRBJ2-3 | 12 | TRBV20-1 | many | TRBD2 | TGCAGTGCTAGCGGGGGGGCAGATACGCAGTATTTT | CSASGGADTQYF
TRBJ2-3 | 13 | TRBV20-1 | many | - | TGCAGTGTCCGGCGGACCTCCACAGATACGCAGTATTTT | CSVRRTSTDTQYF
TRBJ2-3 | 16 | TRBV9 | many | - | TGTGCCAGCAGCGTAGCAGAATACTATCCCACAGATACGCAGTATTTT | CASSVAEYYPTDTQYF
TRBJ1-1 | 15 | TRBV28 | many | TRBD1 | TGTGCCAGCAGTTTCCAGAACCGACCGGGACAGGGGGCTTTCTTT | CASSFQNRPGQGAFF
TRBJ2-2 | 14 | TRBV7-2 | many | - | TGTGCCAGCAGCTTCACACCTCGTGACGGGGAGCTGTTTTTT | CASSFTPRDGELFF
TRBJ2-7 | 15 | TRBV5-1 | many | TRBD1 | TGCGCCAGCAGCCCCGGGACAGGGGGTCCATACGAGCAGTACTTC | CASSPGTGGPYEQYF
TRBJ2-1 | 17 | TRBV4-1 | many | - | TGCGCCAGCAGCCCCTCGGACTGGGGACGGATTTACAATGAGCAGTTCTTC | CASSPSDWGRIYNEQFF
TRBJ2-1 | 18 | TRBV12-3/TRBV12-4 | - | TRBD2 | TGTGCCAGCAGGAGACACATGGTACTAGCGGGGGGTAGCAATGAGCAGTTCTTC | CASRRHMVLAGGSNEQFF
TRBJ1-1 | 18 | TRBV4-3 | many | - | TGCGCCAGCAGCCAAGAAGTAGGGGGTCGGGGGAGAGGCGGTGAAGCTTTCTTT | CASSQEVGGRGRGGEAFF
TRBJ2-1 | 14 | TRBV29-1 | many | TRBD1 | TGCAGCGTTTTGGGGACAGGGGCATACAATGAGCAGTTCTTC | CSVLGTGAYNEQFF